One sample yielded the 16 T cell receptor beta chains listed below, sequenced in a study of T cells in Graves' hyperthyroidism and ophthalmopathy. Using RNA transcripts as the source, TCR beta CDR3 regions were amplified. TCR CDR3 regions were first amplified by RT-PCR with HTBI primers. TCRdb used MiXCR to reprocess the multiplex PCR reads, holding one entry per CDR3 protein. Of 490,000 or so distinct CDR3 sequences listed, 15% to 20% were seen once; the top ten hold roughly 44%. The sample consisted of blood. Receptors originate from a man aged 35 to 55 with Graves' ophthalmopathy.

This clonotype was seen a few times. V is TRBV12-3 or TRBV12-4 and J is TRBJ2-7; the D gene is possibly TRBD1 (8 bases). V was clipped by 5 bases and J by 0 bases, with 14 bases between them. This CDR3 has 15 residues. CDR3 nucleotide sequence: TGTGCCAGCAGTATACAGGGGGGGCTCTCCTACGAGCAGTACTTC. Translating it yields CASSIQGGLSYEQYF.

The chain joins TRBV6-1 to TRBJ1-5, with 10 bases identical to TRBD1. Per the germline V gene, CDR1 is MNHNS and CDR2 is SASEGT. There are 14 residues in the CDR3. The V and J ends lost 8 bases and 9 bases, in that order; junction bases with no gene match: 10. CDR3 loop: CASGQGGGRRPQHF. CDR3 in DNA: TGTGCCAGCGGACAGGGGGGAGGGAGGCGGCCCCAGCATTTT.

This clonotype showed up just a few times. This chain links TRBV18 with TRBJ1-1; TRBD1 aligns across 7 bases. CDR1 and CDR2 (germline): KGHSH, LQKENI. Trimming at V came to 3 bases and at J to 5 bases, leaving 12 bases not matched to a gene. This CDR3 comprises 16 residues. This CDR3 reads CASSPRDSAPGTEAFF. CDR3 DNA: TGTGCCAGCTCACCTCGGGACAGCGCCCCGGGGACTGAAGCTTTCTTT.

This chain joins TRBV3-1 and TRBJ2-5; 9 bases fit TRBD2. The CDR3 length is 13 residues. The germline gives CDR1 LGHDT, CDR2 YNNKEL (reference sequence). CDR3 amino acids: CAGSRGGQETQYF. The CDR3 region has the DNA TGTGCTGGATCGCGGGGGGGCCAAGAGACCCAGTACTTC.

The CDR3: CSARKTGGRGYTF. The CDR3, as DNA: TGCAGTGCTAGAAAAACAGGGGGAAGAGGCTACACCTTC. V usage is TRBV20-1 and J usage is TRBJ1-2; TRBD1 aligns across 8 bases. This CDR3 region has 13 residues. Germline CDR1 reads DFQATT; CDR2 reads SNEGSKA (reference sequence). J gave up 8 bases and V 2 bases, and 7 bases lay outside the gene matches.

This chain links TRBV7-8 with TRBJ1-2; perhaps TRBD1 as D (5 bases). The V and J ends lost 5 bases and 1 base respectively, with 26 bases between them. The CDR3 length is 19 residues. Germline CDR1 SGHVS, CDR2 FQNEAQ. CDR3 in amino acids: CASSPRAATASLSNYGYTF. The CDR3 DNA follows: TGTGCCAGCAGCCCGAGGGCCGCGACAGCCAGTCTCAGTAACTATGGCTACACCTTC. The variable domain in full, completed from reference TRBV7-8 and TRBJ1-2, reads GAGVSQSPRYKVAKRGQDVALRCDPISGHVSLFWYQQALGQGPEFLTYFQNEAQLDKSGLPSDRFFAERPEGSVSTLKIQRTQQEDSAVYLCASSPRAATASLSNYGYTFGSGTRLTVV.

The genes are TRBV29-1 and TRBJ1-2; possibly TRBD1 for D (6 bases). This CDR3 spans 13 amino acids. Per germline, CDR1 SQVTM and CDR2 ANQGSEA. The V end was cut by 4 bases, the J end by 7 bases, with 16 bases between. The CDR3 sequence: CSVATQGRSGYTF. CDR3 bases: TGCAGCGTTGCGACTCAGGGGCGTTCTGGCTACACCTTC.

This clonotype was seen ten or more times. V and J are TRBV6-1 and TRBJ2-3; TRBD2 might be the D (6 bases). Trimming left V 1 base short and J 7 bases short, with 15 bases between. CDR3 length equals 15 residues. Germline CDR1 is MNHNS and CDR2 is SASEGT. The CDR3 nucleotides are TGTGCCAGCAGTGAAGAGGGACTCCCCTTATATACGCAGTATTTT. Amino acids: CASSEEGLPLYTQYF.

In this sample, this clonotype turned up a few times. V gene TRBV5-5 combines with J gene TRBJ2-7, with D perhaps assigned TRBD1 or TRBD2 (6 bases each). Germline CDR1 and CDR2: SGHKS and YYEKEE (reference sequence). V shed 1 base and J shed 4 bases, with 18 bases lying between them. The length of the CDR3 is 16 residues. The CDR3 coding sequence is TGTGCCAGCAGCTTGAGGATTCAGGGGACTTTTTACGAGCAGTACTTC. Translated: CASSLRIQGTFYEQYF.

This clonotype appeared a few times. The chain employs TRBV10-3 and TRBJ1-1, with no clear D. V was cut by 10 bases and J by 1 base, with 16 bases left in between. This CDR3 is 14 amino acids long. Germline values: CDR1 ENHRY, CDR2 SYGVKD. The CDR3 DNA reads as TGTGCCACCCAATTCTCGGGCCAGAACACTGAAGCTTTCTTT. This gives the protein CATQFSGQNTEAFF.

This clonotype was seen at least ten times. This rearrangement joins TRBV6-2 or TRBV6-3 to TRBJ2-1; the D is unclear. Per the germline V gene, CDR1 is MNHEY and CDR2 is SVGEGT. This CDR3 has 11 residues. Trimming left V 5 bases short and J 7 bases short, with 6 bases between. In nucleotides, the CDR3 is TGTGCCAGCAGTGCCAGGAATGAGCAGTTCTTC. This encodes CASSARNEQFF.

This clonotype has only a few counts. The genes are TRBV20-1 and TRBJ1-2; D is unresolved. Germline CDR1 DFQATT, CDR2 SNEGSKA (reference sequence). The V end lost 6 bases, the J end lost 2 bases, and 10 bases lay between the germline ends. This CDR3 has 12 residues. The CDR3 DNA reads as TGCAGTGCCCCCGTCCCGAACTATGGCTACACCTTC. Translation: CSAPVPNYGYTF.

This clonotype was recorded many times. The chain is built from TRBV7-8 and TRBJ1-5; D might be TRBD1 (5 bases). This CDR3 is built from 16 residues. V dropped 5 bases and J dropped 0 bases, with 14 bases sitting between them. Germline V gene lookup returns CDR1 SGHVS and CDR2 FQNEAQ. The CDR3 DNA is TGTGCCAGCAGCCCCGGTGAGGGGACTAGCAATCAGCCCCAGCATTTT. The encoded protein is CASSPGEGTSNQPQHF.

The chain recombines TRBV6-1 with TRBJ1-1; D ambiguous. The CDR3 is 15 residues long. Germline-derived CDR1 and CDR2 are MNHNS and SASEGT. The V and J ends lost 6 bases and 2 bases respectively, with 16 bases between them. CDR3 region: CASSLEPRLNTEAFF. The CDR3 bases are TGTGCCAGCAGCCTCGAACCTAGACTAAACACTGAAGCTTTCTTT.

This clonotype was observed many times. The chain is built from TRBV7-2 and TRBJ2-5; D is possibly TRBD2 (5 bases). With 2 bases removed from V and 3 bases from J, the gap between germline ends came to 7 bases. CDR1 is SGHTA and CDR2 is FQGNSA in the germline V gene. The CDR3 has 13 residues. This CDR3 is CASSLFGEETQYF. The CDR3 nucleotides read TGTGCCAGCAGCTTATTCGGGGAAGAGACCCAGTACTTC.

This clonotype was recorded a few times. V gene TRBV14 combines with J gene TRBJ1-1, with a tentative D call TRBD1 (6 bases). CDR1 and CDR2 from the germline V gene are SGHDN and FVKESK. The CDR3 is made up of 15 amino acids. V was pared by 4 bases and J by 3 bases, with 15 bases between. CDR3 sequence reads: CASSPQHRVYTEAFF. CDR3 nucleotide sequence: TGTGCCAGCAGCCCGCAACACAGGGTCTACACTGAAGCTTTCTTT.